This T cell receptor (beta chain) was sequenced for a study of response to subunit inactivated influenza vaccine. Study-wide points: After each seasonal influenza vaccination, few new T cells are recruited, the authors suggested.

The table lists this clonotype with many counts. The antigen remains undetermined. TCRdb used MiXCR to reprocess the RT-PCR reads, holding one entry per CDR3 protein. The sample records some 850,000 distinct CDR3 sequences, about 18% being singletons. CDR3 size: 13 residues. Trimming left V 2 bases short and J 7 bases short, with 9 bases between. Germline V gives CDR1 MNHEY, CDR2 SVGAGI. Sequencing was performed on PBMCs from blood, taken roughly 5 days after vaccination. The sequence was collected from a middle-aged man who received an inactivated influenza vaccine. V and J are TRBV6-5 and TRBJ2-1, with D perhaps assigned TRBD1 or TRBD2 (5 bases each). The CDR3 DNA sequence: TGTGCCAGCAGTTACCTCGAGGGGAATGAGCAGTTCTTC. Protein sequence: CASSYLEGNEQFF.